These 10 T cell receptor beta chains share one sample of origin, sequenced in a study of shared clonotypes between healthy human individuals. Generated by immunoSEQ multiplex PCR, the TCRdb table keeps only in-frame clones and is missing some. This table has 550,000 to 650,000 clones, about 96% appearing once. CD8 cells classed as naive were CD45RO-negative and positively selected for CCR7, excluding terminally differentiated effector memory CD45RA+ cells. The sequencing input was naive CD8+ T cells sorted from blood. Source of these receptors: a woman younger than 45 in good health.

The chain employs TRBV6-1 and TRBJ1-5, with a weak D call TRBD1 (5 bases). The CDR3 is 13 residues long. The ends were cut back, 8 bases at V and 7 bases at J, with 15 bases in the middle. CDR1 is MNHNS and CDR2 is SASEGT in the germline V gene. CDR3: CASQLEQGQPQHF. CDR3 coding DNA: TGTGCCAGCCAACTGGAGCAGGGACAGCCCCAGCATTTT.

This clone has just one count. The J gene is TRBJ2-1, the V gene TRBV2, with D possibly TRBD2 on 5 matching bases. From germline, CDR1 is SNHLY and CDR2 FYNNEI. Trimming took 6 bases from V and 2 from J, leaving 11 bases between them. This CDR3 spans 14 amino acids. The CDR3 spells CASRPLETYNEQFF. CDR3 in DNA: TGTGCCAGCAGGCCACTAGAAACCTACAATGAGCAGTTCTTC.

This chain links TRBV19 with TRBJ2-1; D uncertain. Germline lookup yields CDR1 LNHDA and CDR2 SQIVND (reference sequence). V shed 3 bases and J shed 0 bases, with 9 bases lying between them. This CDR3 region has 15 residues. Here the CDR3 DNA reads TGTGCCAGTAGTATGGCCCCGAGCTCCTACAATGAGCAGTTCTTC. Translated: CASSMAPSSYNEQFF.

The chain uses TRBV7-8 and TRBJ2-7; tentatively, D is TRBD1 (5 bases). In germline, CDR1 is SGHVS, CDR2 FQNEAQ. The CDR3 has 14 amino acids. The ends were cut back, 1 base at V and 2 bases at J, with 9 bases in the middle. CDR3 sequence: CASSLGTNTYEQYF. CDR3 DNA sequence: TGTGCCAGCAGCTTAGGGACAAACACCTACGAGCAGTACTTC. Filled out from reference TRBV7-8 and TRBJ2-7, the complete variable domain reads GAGVSQSPRYKVAKRGQDVALRCDPISGHVSLFWYQQALGQGPEFLTYFQNEAQLDKSGLPSDRFFAERPEGSVSTLKIQRTQQEDSAVYLCASSLGTNTYEQYFGPGTRLTVT.

The chain links TRBV27 to TRBJ2-7; D might be TRBD2 (6 bases). Trimming left V 3 bases short and J 2 bases short, with 11 bases between. The CDR3 runs to 14 residues. The V gene's germline CDR1 is MNHEY and CDR2 SMNVEV (reference sequence). CDR3 sequence reads: CASSFLGRPYEQYF. DNA for the CDR3: TGTGCCAGCAGTTTTTTGGGGAGGCCCTACGAGCAGTACTTC.

The chain couples TRBV20-1 to TRBJ2-7; D is unresolved. Germline loops: CDR1 DFQATT, CDR2 SNEGSKA (reference sequence). The CDR3 has 11 residues. The germline V and J ends were trimmed by 4 bases and 3 bases, with 7 bases remaining between them. The CDR3 sequence is CSAIINYEQYF. CDR3 coding DNA: TGCAGTGCTATCATAAACTACGAGCAGTACTTC.

The gene calls are TRBV19 and TRBJ1-1; a weak D match, TRBD1 (5 bases). This CDR3 contains 14 residues. Trimming took 3 bases from V and 5 from J, leaving 13 bases between them. Germline CDR1 is LNHDA and CDR2 is SQIVND (reference sequence). The chain's CDR3 is CASSMRDLATEAFF. CDR3 DNA sequence: TGTGCCAGTAGTATGAGGGACCTAGCTACTGAAGCTTTCTTT.

The rearrangement uses TRBV25-1 and TRBJ2-1, with TRBD2 identical over 8 bases. This CDR3 has 14 residues. Germline loops: CDR1 MGHDK, CDR2 SYGVNS. V dropped 2 bases and J dropped 8; count of bases not matched to a gene: 5. CDR3 in amino acids: CASSEAGGGDEQFF. Here the CDR3 DNA reads TGTGCCAGCAGTGAAGCGGGAGGAGGGGATGAGCAGTTCTTC.

The chain employs TRBV2 and TRBJ2-1, with 9 bases fitting TRBD2. The V gene's germline CDR1 is SNHLY and CDR2 FYNNEI. V shed 6 bases and J 10 bases; nucleotides not matched to a gene: 19. This CDR3 is built from 17 residues. In DNA, the CDR3 is TGTGCCAGCAGGGATTGGGGAGCCGGGACTAGCCTCGAGGAGCAGTTCTTC. Translating gives CASRDWGAGTSLEEQFF.

V usage is TRBV7-9 and J usage is TRBJ2-4; possibly TRBD1 for D (6 bases). The ends were cut back, 4 bases at V and 3 bases at J, with 13 bases in the middle. CDR1 and CDR2 from the germline V gene are SEHNR and FQNEAQ (reference sequence). This CDR3 has 15 amino acids. The CDR3 DNA reads TGTGCCAGCAGCTCGACAGGAGAAAGCAAAAACATTCAGTACTTC. It codes for CASSSTGESKNIQYF.